Detailed here is one TCR beta chain. A 6-nucleotide sample barcode was carried by the UMIs, which template switching added. TCRdb reprocessed the 5' RACE reads and stores each CDR3 protein as one record, lacking DNA. The sample has around 370,000 distinct CDR3 sequences. This record belongs to a study of monozygotic twins with inflammatory bowel disease. Each donor supplied under 3 ml of blood. CDR1 is LNHDA and CDR2 is SQIVND in the germline V gene (reference sequence). There are 17 residues in the CDR3. The chain recombines TRBV19 with TRBJ2-2; TCRdb lists TRBD2, though no DNA is available to test this call. The sample taken for sequencing was blood. This TCR came from a human donor with ulcerative colitis or Crohn's disease, or a healthy co-twin of an affected twin (not recorded which). The CDR3 here is CASSPIRGGLNTGELFF.